Listed below are T cell receptor beta chains from one sample, sequenced in a study of blood T cell repertoires in COVID-19. The protocol was immunoSEQ multiplex PCR, while the TCRdb copy is restricted to in-frame clones and leaves out a portion. The data hold under 300,000 clones, with approximately 82% observed a single time. The source material was peripheral blood. All receptors come from a man in his forties who had recovered from COVID-19. The CDR3 runs from the conserved cysteine through the conserved F or W. D genes are given only for firm matches. Clone size appears in some rows only: once, few, many, or a class for an expanded clone.

NA TRBJ2-3 TRBV10-2 NA TGCGCCAGCAGTGAGTCGAAGGACGATGAGGAGGAGGGCACAGATACGCAGTATTTT CASSESKDDEEEGTDTQYF
NA TRBJ1-2 TRBV10-3 NA TGTGCCATCAGTGAGGGTGGGCAGAACTATGGCTACACCTTC CAISEGGQNYGYTF
TRBD2 TRBJ2-5 TRBV7-2 NA TGTGCCAGCAGCGCTGGACTAGCGGTGCAAGAGACCCAGTACTTC CASSAGLAVQETQYF
NA TRBJ2-3 TRBV19 NA TGTGCCAGTACCTCTGGCGGGAAGGGCACAGATACGCAGTATTTT CASTSGGKGTDTQYF
NA TRBJ1-1 TRBV18 few TGTGCCAGCTCCCCCCAATTGAACACTGAAGCTTTCTTT CASSPQLNTEAFF
TRBD1 TRBJ2-2 TRBV19 NA TGTGCCAGTAGTATAGTGGGACAGGGTCGTCACGGGGAGCTGTTTTTT CASSIVGQGRHGELFF
TRBD1 TRBJ1-6 TRBV5-6 NA TGTGCCAGCAGCGGAGGGACAGGAACGAGCTCCTATAATTCACCCCTCCACTTT CASSGGTGTSSYNSPLHF
TRBD2 TRBJ2-7 TRBV7-8 NA TGTGCCAGCAGCCAAAGGGACTACTCCTACGAGCAGTACTTC CASSQRDYSYEQYF
NA TRBJ1-1 TRBV28 NA TGTGCCAGCCATTCAGGGTCGCGTGAAGCTTTCTTT CASHSGSREAFF
NA TRBJ1-2 TRBV19 NA TGTGCCACCCACTCTCCTGTGGGGCGCTCTAACTATGGCTACACCTTC CATHSPVGRSNYGYTF
TRBD1 TRBJ2-1 TRBV27 NA TGTGCCAGCGGACAGGGGGTTATCGTGTTGGATGAGCAGTTCTTC CASGQGVIVLDEQFF
TRBD1 TRBJ2-2 TRBV30 NA TGTGCCTGGAGCATGTCAGGGGGCCACACCGGGGAGCTGTTTTTT CAWSMSGGHTGELFF
TRBD1 TRBJ2-1 TRBV10-3 NA TGTGCCATCAGTCGGGACAGGGACTACAATGAGCAGTTCTTC CAISRDRDYNEQFF
TRBD1 TRBJ1-2 TRBV20-1 NA TGCAGTGCTAGTACACTAAGGACAGGGGATGGTGGCTACACCTTC CSASTLRTGDGGYTF
TRBD1 TRBJ2-7 TRBV19 NA TGTGCCAGTAGTGTCACCAGGGGGATCGAGCAGTACTTC CASSVTRGIEQYF
TRBD1 TRBJ1-2 TRBV2 NA TGTGCCAGCAGTGAAGGGACAGGAGACTATGGCTACACCTTC CASSEGTGDYGYTF
NA TRBJ1-2 TRBV19 few TGTGCCAGTAGTATCACCCCCGGCAGCGATAACTATGGCTACACCTTC CASSITPGSDNYGYTF
NA TRBJ1-2 TRBV3-1/TRBV3-2 NA TGTGCCAGCAGCCAAGATCGGGGGTTTGGCTACACCTTC CASSQDRGFGYTF
TRBD2 TRBJ2-5 TRBV29-1 NA TGCAGCGTGGGCGGACTAGTTCAAGAGACCCAGTACTTC CSVGGLVQETQYF
NA TRBJ2-6 TRBV5-1 NA TGCGCCAGCAGCAGCACAGGGACCGGGGCCAACGTCCTGACTTTC CASSSTGTGANVLTF
NA TRBJ1-1 TRBV2 NA TGTGCCAGCAGTGCCAGATACACTGAAGCTTTCTTT CASSARYTEAFF
TRBD1 TRBJ2-3 TRBV29-1 NA TGCAGCGTGTCCGGGACAGGGACAGATACGCAGTATTTT CSVSGTGTDTQYF
TRBD1 TRBJ1-2 TRBV7-9 NA TGTGCCAGCAGCGCTGGTCCCCAGGGGGACTATGGCTACACCTTC CASSAGPQGDYGYTF
TRBD1 TRBJ2-5 TRBV7-2 NA TGTGCCAGCAGCCCCTGGACAGGACGCCAGGAGACCCAGTACTTC CASSPWTGRQETQYF
TRBD1 TRBJ2-6 TRBV18 NA TGTGCCAGCTCACCAAGACAGGGGGCTTCTGGGGCCAACGTCCTGACTTTC CASSPRQGASGANVLTF
TRBD1 TRBJ2-7 TRBV13 NA TGTGCCAGCAGCTTAAGACAGGGGGCCCTGCGAAAGGAGCAGTACTTC CASSLRQGALRKEQYF
NA TRBJ1-4 TRBV29-1 NA TGCAGCGCCGGTTCAACTAATGAAAAACTGTTTTTT CSAGSTNEKLFF
TRBD2 TRBJ2-5 TRBV24-1 NA TGTGCCACCAGTGACTCTGGGACTAGCGACGCCGGGACCCAGTACTTC CATSDSGTSDAGTQYF
NA TRBJ2-7 TRBV5-1 once TGCGCCAGCAGCTCTTCCTACGAGCAGTACTTC CASSSSYEQYF
NA TRBJ2-2 TRBV10-3 NA TGTGCCATCAGCTACACACTAGCCGGCCACCTCAATAGCGGGGAGCTGTTTTTT CAISYTLAGHLNSGELFF
NA TRBJ1-2 TRBV18 NA TGTGCCAGCTCACCACCAGCCTTTAACTATGGCTACACCTTC CASSPPAFNYGYTF
NA TRBJ1-1 TRBV7-2 NA TGTGCCAGCAGCTTAGACAGGGCTGGTGAAGCTTTCTTT CASSLDRAGEAFF
TRBD2 TRBJ2-2 TRBV9 once TGTGCCAGCAGCTGGGGACTAGCGGGCGCGAACACCGGGGAGCTGTTTTTT CASSWGLAGANTGELFF
TRBD2 TRBJ2-7 TRBV6-5 NA TGTGCCAGCAGACCCGGGACTACCCGAGCCTACGAGCAGTACTTC CASRPGTTRAYEQYF
NA TRBJ2-3 TRBV27 NA TGTGCCAGCAGTACATCTACGGGAGTAGATACGCAGTATTTT CASSTSTGVDTQYF
NA TRBJ2-5 TRBV11-3 NA TGTGCCAGCAGCTTATCCGACAGGACCCAGTACTTC CASSLSDRTQYF
NA TRBJ2-2 TRBV6-6 NA TGTGCCAGCAAGGGGTTCCTGAACACCGGGGAGCTGTTTTTT CASKGFLNTGELFF
TRBD2 TRBJ2-7 TRBV6-5 few TGTGCCAGCAGTTACCAGGGACTAGCGGGAGTCAACGAGCAGTACTTC CASSYQGLAGVNEQYF
TRBD1 TRBJ2-4 TRBV29-1 NA TGCAGCGGGGGGACAGCAAGGGACATTCAGTACTTC CSGGTARDIQYF
NA TRBJ2-3 TRBV2 NA TGTGCCAGCAGTCCGGAGGCAGATACGCAGTATTTT CASSPEADTQYF
TRBD2 TRBJ2-2 TRBV4-3 NA TGCGCCAGCAGCCAAGATCTTCGGACTAGCTCCTTAACCGGGGAGCTGTTTTTT CASSQDLRTSSLTGELFF
NA TRBJ2-5 TRBV5-4 NA TGTGCCAGCACCCCCCGGGGGACTCGCGGGTCACAAGAGACCCAGTACTTC CASTPRGTRGSQETQYF
NA TRBJ2-3 TRBV27 NA TGTGCCAGCAGTTTATCACAGACATATACGCAGTATTTT CASSLSQTYTQYF
NA TRBJ2-7 TRBV3-1/TRBV3-2 NA TGTGCCAGCAGCCCCGACAAATATAACCGACTAGCCTACGAGCAGTACTTC CASSPDKYNRLAYEQYF
NA TRBJ2-3 TRBV27 NA TGTGCCAGCGGGAGCAGGGGGGTGATGGATACGCAGTATTTT CASGSRGVMDTQYF
NA TRBJ1-2 TRBV18 NA TGTGCCAGCTCACCTCAGCGCGACTATGGCTACACCTTC CASSPQRDYGYTF
NA TRBJ1-6 TRBV16 few TGTGCCAGCAGCCCCCGACAGGTTAATTCACCCCTCCACTTT CASSPRQVNSPLHF
TRBD2 TRBJ2-3 TRBV6-2/TRBV6-3 NA TGTGCCAGCAGTCTTAGCGGGAGGGAAACAGATACGCAGTATTTT CASSLSGRETDTQYF
NA TRBJ1-3 TRBV19 NA TGTGCCAGTAGTTCGTCGGCAGGGACATTAAACACCATATATTTT CASSSSAGTLNTIYF
NA TRBJ2-7 TRBV18 NA TGTGCCAGCTCACCATTCGGAGGGTCCGCATCCTACGAGCAGTACTTC CASSPFGGSASYEQYF
TRBD2 TRBJ2-1 TRBV27 NA TGTGCCAGCACCTCTCTAGCGGGTCTCCTCCATGAGCAGTTCTTC CASTSLAGLLHEQFF
TRBD2 TRBJ2-2 TRBV5-4 few TGTGCCAGCAGCTTAACTAGCGGGGGTGGCGGGGAGCTGTTTTTT CASSLTSGGGGELFF
NA TRBJ1-5 TRBV6-6 NA TGTGCCAGCAGTCCCGCGGGGAACAGCAATCAGCCCCAGCATTTT CASSPAGNSNQPQHF
NA TRBJ1-4 TRBV4-3 NA TGCGCCAGCAGCCAAGATACTGCCGTAAATGAAAAACTGTTTTTT CASSQDTAVNEKLFF
TRBD2 TRBJ2-2 TRBV2 few TGTGCCAGCAGTGAAATTCTAGCGGGAGTCGGGGAGCTGTTTTTT CASSEILAGVGELFF
NA TRBJ2-7 TRBV21-1 NA TGTGCCAGCAGCGCACCCGGGACTAGCGGGACGCTCGAGCAGTACTTC CASSAPGTSGTLEQYF
TRBD1 TRBJ1-4 TRBV10-3 NA TGTGCCACAACCGGGACAGGGACCGAAAAACTGTTTTTT CATTGTGTEKLFF
NA TRBJ2-3 TRBV9 NA TGTGCCAGCAGCGTCCGCGGGGGCGGGACAGATACGCAGTATTTT CASSVRGGGTDTQYF
NA TRBJ2-3 TRBV29-1 NA TGCAGCGTTGAAGCCCCCCGAGCCGGGGATACGCAGTATTTT CSVEAPRAGDTQYF
TRBD2 TRBJ2-3 TRBV7-9 once TGTGCCAGCAGCTTAGAGGTAGCGGGGGGGCCTACGCAGTATTTT CASSLEVAGGPTQYF